A few counts support the clone carrying this TCR beta chain. Antigen specificity is unknown. The CDR3 is 13 residues long. V dropped 7 bases and J dropped 1 base, with 13 bases sitting between them. The germline gives CDR1 SQVTM, CDR2 ANQGSEA. This specimen comes from a study of human T cells and chemical hapten exposure. TCRdb reanalysed the RACE reads using MiXCR and keeps one entry per CDR3 protein. Here the sample spans roughly 120,000 distinct CDR3 sequences, around an eighth being singletons. Noted time point: pre-sensitization, week 0. Treatment of the sample: therapeutic diphenylcyclopropenone sensitization with weekly scalp DPC. General study results and limits: TCRs exceeding a frequency of 1 in 1000 stayed unchanged under DPC sensitization.

Sample: whole blood, taken in connection with sensitization to the hapten diphenylcyclopropenone (DPC). The TCR originated in a woman aged 18-29 years with alopecia areata. Some clones in this sample may be carry-over from other donors' samples. The rearrangement joins TRBV29-1 to TRBJ1-1; D remains unclear. The CDR3 coding sequence is TGCAGCGGGAGTCGCCCCCAGAACACTGAAGCTTTCTTT. Its protein product is CSGSRPQNTEAFF.